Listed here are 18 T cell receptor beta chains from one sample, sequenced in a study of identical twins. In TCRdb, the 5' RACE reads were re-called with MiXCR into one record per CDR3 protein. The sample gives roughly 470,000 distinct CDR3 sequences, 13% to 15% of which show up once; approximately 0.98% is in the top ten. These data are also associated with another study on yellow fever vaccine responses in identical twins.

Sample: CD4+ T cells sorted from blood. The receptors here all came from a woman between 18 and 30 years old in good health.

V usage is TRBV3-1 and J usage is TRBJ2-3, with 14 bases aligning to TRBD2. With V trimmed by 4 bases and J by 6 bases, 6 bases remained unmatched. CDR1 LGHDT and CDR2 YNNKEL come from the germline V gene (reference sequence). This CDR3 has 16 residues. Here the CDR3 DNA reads TGTGCCAGCAGCCCTTGGACTAGCGGGAGGACTGATACGCAGTATTTT. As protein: CASSPWTSGRTDTQYF.

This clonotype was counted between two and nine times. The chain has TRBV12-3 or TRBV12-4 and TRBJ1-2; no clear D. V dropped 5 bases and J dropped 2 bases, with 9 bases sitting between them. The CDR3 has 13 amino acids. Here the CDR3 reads CASSLQWNYGYTF. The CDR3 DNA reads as TGTGCCAGCAGTCTCCAGTGGAACTATGGCTACACCTTC.

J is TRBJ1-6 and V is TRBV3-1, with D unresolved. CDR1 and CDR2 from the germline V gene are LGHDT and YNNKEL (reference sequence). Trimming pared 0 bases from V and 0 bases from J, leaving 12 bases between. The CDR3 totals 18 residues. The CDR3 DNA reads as TGTGCCAGCAGCCAAGAATTGTTGGGCAGCTCCTATAATTCACCCCTCCACTTT. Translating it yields CASSQELLGSSYNSPLHF.

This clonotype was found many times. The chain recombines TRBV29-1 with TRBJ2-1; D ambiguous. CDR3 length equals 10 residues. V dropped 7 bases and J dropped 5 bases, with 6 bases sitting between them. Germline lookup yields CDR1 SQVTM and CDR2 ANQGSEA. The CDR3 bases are TGCAGCGCTGGGAACAATGAGCAGTTCTTC. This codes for CSAGNNEQFF.

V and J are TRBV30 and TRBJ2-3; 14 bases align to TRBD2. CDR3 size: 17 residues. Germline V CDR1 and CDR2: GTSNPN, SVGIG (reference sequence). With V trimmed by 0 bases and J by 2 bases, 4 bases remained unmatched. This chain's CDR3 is CAWSVGTSGGPTDTQYF. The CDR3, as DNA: TGTGCCTGGAGTGTCGGGACTAGCGGGGGCCCCACAGATACGCAGTATTTT.

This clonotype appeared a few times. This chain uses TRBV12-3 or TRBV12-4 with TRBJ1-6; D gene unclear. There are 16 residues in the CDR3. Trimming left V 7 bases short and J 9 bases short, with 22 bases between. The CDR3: CASTISSGRPGSPLHF. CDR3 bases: TGTGCCAGCACCATAAGTAGTGGACGCCCTGGTTCACCCCTCCACTTT.

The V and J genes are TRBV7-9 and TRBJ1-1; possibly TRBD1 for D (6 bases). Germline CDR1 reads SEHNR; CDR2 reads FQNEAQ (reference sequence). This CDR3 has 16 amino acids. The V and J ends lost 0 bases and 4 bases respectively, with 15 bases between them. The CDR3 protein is CASSLAGAGVATEAFF. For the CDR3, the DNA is TGTGCCAGCAGCTTAGCGGGGGCGGGGGTGGCCACTGAAGCTTTCTTT.

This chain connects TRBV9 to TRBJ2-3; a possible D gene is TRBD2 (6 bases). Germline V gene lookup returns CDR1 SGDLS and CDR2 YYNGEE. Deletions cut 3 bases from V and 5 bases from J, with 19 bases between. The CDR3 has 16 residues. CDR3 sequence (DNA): TGTGCCAGCAGCGCCCACTCATCGGGGGTGGGAGATACGCAGTATTTT. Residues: CASSAHSSGVGDTQYF.

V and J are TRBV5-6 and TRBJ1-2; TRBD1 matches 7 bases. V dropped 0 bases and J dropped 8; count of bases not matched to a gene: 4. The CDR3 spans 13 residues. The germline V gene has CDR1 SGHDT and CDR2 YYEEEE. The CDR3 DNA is TGTGCCAGCAGCTTGGCGGGACAGAGGGGCTACACCTTC. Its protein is CASSLAGQRGYTF.

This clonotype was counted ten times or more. CDR3 DNA: TGTGCCAGCAGTTCCCCGACAGGGCCGAACACCGGGGAGCTGTTTTTT. Its protein is CASSSPTGPNTGELFF. This sequence joins TRBV12-3 or TRBV12-4 and TRBJ2-2; 7 bases line up with TRBD1. This CDR3 has 16 residues. V gave up 4 bases and J gave up 0 bases; unmatched junction bases: 5.

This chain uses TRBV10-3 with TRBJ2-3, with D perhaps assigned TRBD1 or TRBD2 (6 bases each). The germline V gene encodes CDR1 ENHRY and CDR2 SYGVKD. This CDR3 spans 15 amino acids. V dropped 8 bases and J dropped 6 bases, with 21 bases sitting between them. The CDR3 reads CAISEGGPHKDTQYF. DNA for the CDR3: TGTGCCATCTCTGAAGGGGGGCCGCACAAGGATACGCAGTATTTT.

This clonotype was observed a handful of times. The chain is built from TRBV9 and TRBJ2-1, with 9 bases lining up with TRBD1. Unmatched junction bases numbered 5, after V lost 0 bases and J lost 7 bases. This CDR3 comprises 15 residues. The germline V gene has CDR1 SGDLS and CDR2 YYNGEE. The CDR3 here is CASSVGTGGWNEQFF. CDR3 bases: TGTGCCAGCAGCGTAGGTACAGGGGGCTGGAATGAGCAGTTCTTC. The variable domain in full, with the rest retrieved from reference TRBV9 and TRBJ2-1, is DSGVTQTPKHLITATGQRVTLRCSPRSGDLSVYWYQQSLDQGLQFLIQYYNGEERAKGNILERFSAQQFPDLHSELNLSSLELGDSALYFCASSVGTGGWNEQFFGPGTRLTVL.

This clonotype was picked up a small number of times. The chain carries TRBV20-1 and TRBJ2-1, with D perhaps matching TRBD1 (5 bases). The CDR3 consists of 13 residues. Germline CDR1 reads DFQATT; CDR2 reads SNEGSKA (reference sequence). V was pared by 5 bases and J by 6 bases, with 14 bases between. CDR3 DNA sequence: TGCAGTGCTGAGTCAGCAGGGCCCAATGAGCAGTTCTTC. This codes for CSAESAGPNEQFF.

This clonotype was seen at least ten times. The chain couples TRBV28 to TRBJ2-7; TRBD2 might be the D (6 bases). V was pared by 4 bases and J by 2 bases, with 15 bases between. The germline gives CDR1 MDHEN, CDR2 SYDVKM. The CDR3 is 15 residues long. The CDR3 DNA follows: TGTGCCAGCAGTTCTCCTGAACTAGCAACCTACGAGCAGTACTTC. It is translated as CASSSPELATYEQYF.

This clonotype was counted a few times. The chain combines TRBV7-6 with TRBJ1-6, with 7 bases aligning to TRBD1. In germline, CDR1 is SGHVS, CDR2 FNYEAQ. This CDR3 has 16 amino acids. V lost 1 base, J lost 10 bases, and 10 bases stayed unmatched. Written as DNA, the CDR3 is TGTGCCAGCAGCTTAGTAGCAGGGGGGCTCGGGTCACCCCTCCACTTT. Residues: CASSLVAGGLGSPLHF.

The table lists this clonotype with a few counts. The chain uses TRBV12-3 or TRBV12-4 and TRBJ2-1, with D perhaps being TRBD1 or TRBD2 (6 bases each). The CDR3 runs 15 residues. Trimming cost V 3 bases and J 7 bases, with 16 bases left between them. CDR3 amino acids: CASSFVSGAKNEQFF. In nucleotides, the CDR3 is TGTGCCAGCAGTTTTGTTTCGGGGGCTAAAAATGAGCAGTTCTTC.

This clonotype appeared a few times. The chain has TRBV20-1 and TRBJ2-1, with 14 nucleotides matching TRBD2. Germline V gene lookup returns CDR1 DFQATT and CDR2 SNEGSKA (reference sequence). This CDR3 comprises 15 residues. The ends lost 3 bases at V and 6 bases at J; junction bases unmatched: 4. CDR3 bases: TGCAGTGCTAGTTCAGGGACTAGCGGGGGCAATGAGCAGTTCTTC. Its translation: CSASSGTSGGNEQFF.

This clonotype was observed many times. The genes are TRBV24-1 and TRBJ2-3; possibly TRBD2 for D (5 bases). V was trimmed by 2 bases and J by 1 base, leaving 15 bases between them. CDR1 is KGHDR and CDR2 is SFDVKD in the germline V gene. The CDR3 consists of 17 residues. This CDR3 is CATSDSRGSVRTDTQYF. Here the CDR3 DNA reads TGTGCCACCAGTGATTCTCGGGGATCAGTGCGCACAGATACGCAGTATTTT.